These T cell receptor beta chains were read from a single sample in a study of chemoradiotherapy in HPV16-positive cancers. The protocol was immunoSEQ multiplex PCR, while the TCRdb copy is restricted to in-frame clones and leaves out a portion. The table lists about 24,000 clones, roughly 87% of them singletons, with roughly 4.7% in the top ten. The sequences come from blood, collected from a patient who underwent chemoradiotherapy. These receptors originate from a human donor with HPV-associated anogenital cancer. Both conserved end residues are part of each CDR3. The D gene is left open where the match is weak. Size is stated for part of the rows, as once, few or many counts, or as a class when the clone is expanded.

TRBJ2-5,TRBV13,TRBD2,once,CASSLAPGLAGGRETQYF,TGTGCCAGCAGCTTAGCCCCGGGACTAGCGGGAGGCCGCGAGACCCAGTACTTC
TRBJ1-2,TRBV19,NA,NA,CASTQRGNNYGYTF,TGTGCCAGTACCCAACGGGGAAATAACTATGGCTACACCTTC
TRBJ2-7,TRBV9,NA,NA,CASSVASASSEYYEQYF,TGTGCCAGCAGCGTAGCGTCGGCGTCTAGCGAATACTACGAGCAGTACTTC
TRBJ1-2,TRBV14,NA,NA,CASSHPGPQVYGYTF,TGTGCCAGCAGCCACCCGGGACCCCAGGTCTATGGCTACACCTTC
TRBJ2-2,TRBV5-6,NA,few,CASRAWGRTNTGELFF,TGTGCCAGCAGGGCGTGGGGCAGGACAAACACCGGGGAGCTGTTTTTT
TRBJ2-7,TRBV10-2,NA,NA,CASAGRSGTVINEQYF,TGCGCCAGTGCGGGAAGGTCCGGGACAGTCATAAACGAGCAGTACTTC
TRBJ2-5,TRBV6-5,TRBD2,NA,CASSESGNRETQYF,TGTGCCAGCAGTGAAAGCGGGAATAGAGAGACCCAGTACTTC
TRBJ1-2,TRBV19,TRBD1,NA,CASSIRHRGYGYTF,TGTGCCAGTAGTATAAGGCACAGGGGATATGGCTACACCTTC
TRBJ1-2,TRBV5-8,TRBD1,NA,CASSPGQGAEGYTF,TGTGCCAGCAGCCCGGGACAGGGGGCAGAGGGCTACACCTTC
TRBJ2-5,TRBV9,TRBD2,NA,CASSAGLVQETQYF,TGTGCCAGCAGCGCCGGACTAGTCCAAGAGACCCAGTACTTC
TRBJ1-2,TRBV30,TRBD1,NA,CAWSPDRVYGYTF,TGTGCCTGGAGCCCCGACAGGGTCTATGGCTACACCTTC
TRBJ1-1,TRBV4-3,TRBD1,NA,CASSQDPQGGTEAFF,TGCGCCAGCAGCCAGGACCCCCAGGGGGGCACTGAAGCTTTCTTT
TRBJ1-6,TRBV6-1,NA,NA,CASSEARVGNSPLHF,TGTGCCAGCAGTGAAGCACGGGTAGGCAATTCACCCCTCCACTTT
TRBJ1-5,TRBV6-1,NA,NA,CASSEARQVQGPQHF,TGTGCCAGCAGTGAAGCCCGACAGGTTCAGGGGCCCCAGCATTTT
TRBJ2-3,TRBV5-1,NA,NA,CASSLPGATDTQYF,TGCGCCAGCAGCTTACCGGGGGCCACAGATACGCAGTATTTT
TRBJ2-2,TRBV9,NA,NA,CASSAGTAVAGELFF,TGTGCCAGCAGCGCCGGGACCGCCGTGGCCGGGGAGCTGTTTTTT
TRBJ2-1,TRBV6-5,NA,NA,CASSSGPLHNEQFF,TGTGCCAGCAGTTCGGGCCCTCTCCACAATGAGCAGTTCTTC
TRBJ1-1,TRBV2,NA,NA,CASSDQWNTEAFF,TGTGCCAGCAGTGATCAGTGGAACACTGAAGCTTTCTTT
TRBJ1-4,TRBV7-9,NA,NA,CASSLVGTYEKLFF,TGTGCCAGCAGCTTAGTCGGGACCTATGAAAAACTGTTTTTT
TRBJ1-2,TRBV9,NA,NA,CASSGQGMNYGYTF,TGTGCCAGCAGCGGGCAGGGCATGAACTATGGCTACACCTTC
TRBJ2-1,TRBV5-4,TRBD2,NA,CASSFREVNEQFF,TGTGCCAGCAGCTTCCGGGAGGTAAATGAGCAGTTCTTC
TRBJ2-2,TRBV7-2,NA,NA,CASSLRAATKNTGELFF,TGTGCCAGCAGCTTAAGGGCGGCAACCAAAAACACCGGGGAGCTGTTTTTT
TRBJ2-3,TRBV6-1,TRBD2,NA,CASSEASSGGTNTQYF,TGTGCCAGCAGTGAAGCAAGTAGCGGGGGAACGAATACGCAGTATTTT
TRBJ2-7,TRBV7-2,TRBD1,NA,CASSPRTGGTYEQYF,TGTGCCAGCAGCCCCCGGACAGGGGGGACCTACGAGCAGTACTTC
TRBJ2-3,TRBV29-1,TRBD2,NA,CSVEGTSGSGTDTQYF,TGCAGCGTTGAAGGGACTAGCGGGAGTGGCACAGATACGCAGTATTTT
TRBJ2-1,TRBV5-1,NA,NA,CASSFGQHNEQFF,TGCGCCAGCAGCTTCGGCCAGCACAATGAGCAGTTCTTC
TRBJ1-1,TRBV27,TRBD1,NA,CASSFPGDRAQAFF,TGTGCCAGCAGTTTCCCAGGTGACAGGGCCCAAGCTTTCTTT
TRBJ2-7,TRBV6-1,NA,NA,CASSEIKSYEQYF,TGTGCCAGCAGTGAGATAAAATCCTACGAGCAGTACTTC
TRBJ1-5,TRBV7-2,TRBD1,NA,CASSSGGQGDQPQHF,TGTGCCAGCAGCTCCGGGGGACAGGGGGATCAGCCCCAGCATTTT
TRBJ2-1,TRBV7-8,NA,once,CASSLGTANYNEQFF,TGTGCCAGCAGCTTGGGGACTGCAAACTACAATGAGCAGTTCTTC
TRBJ1-2,TRBV2,TRBD1,NA,CASPVGTGANYGYTF,TGTGCCAGCCCAGTAGGGACAGGCGCTAACTATGGCTACACCTTC
TRBJ2-7,TRBV5-4,TRBD1,NA,CASSVDRGPYEQYF,TGTGCCAGCAGCGTGGACAGGGGGCCCTACGAGCAGTACTTC
TRBJ1-3,TRBV5-5,NA,NA,CASSPSIPGSGNTIYF,TGTGCCAGCAGCCCTTCGATCCCCGGCTCGGGAAACACCATATATTTT
TRBJ1-2,TRBV6-1,NA,NA,CASSEIGYTNYGYTF,TGTGCCAGCAGTGAGATTGGGTATACTAACTATGGCTACACCTTC
TRBJ2-6,TRBV9,NA,once,CASSSEGYGANVLTF,TGTGCCAGCAGCTCAGAAGGGTACGGGGCCAACGTCCTGACTTTC
TRBJ2-2,TRBV9,TRBD2,NA,CASSVEGLAGGLSGELFF,TGTGCCAGCAGCGTAGAGGGACTAGCGGGGGGCTTGTCCGGGGAGCTGTTTTTT
TRBJ1-4,TRBV30,NA,NA,CAWSQATEKLFF,TGTGCCTGGAGCCAAGCTACTGAAAAACTGTTTTTT
TRBJ1-1,TRBV6-1,NA,few,CASSEAGENTEAFF,TGTGCCAGCAGTGAAGCAGGGGAGAACACTGAAGCTTTCTTT
TRBJ2-2,TRBV7-7,NA,NA,CASSPPGYTGELFF,TGTGCCAGCAGTCCCCCGGGCTACACCGGGGAGCTGTTTTTT
TRBJ1-2,TRBV11-2,NA,NA,CASKRGTYGYTF,TGTGCCAGCAAGAGAGGTACCTATGGCTACACCTTC
TRBJ1-3,TRBV7-6,NA,NA,CASSPRASSSGNTIYF,TGTGCCAGCAGCCCCCGGGCCTCGAGCTCTGGAAACACCATATATTTT